The 20 T cell receptor beta chains in this list originate from one sample, sequenced in a study of human T cells and chemical hapten exposure. Using its own MiXCR run on the RACE reads, TCRdb lists one record per CDR3 protein. Here the sample spans about 360,000 distinct CDR3 sequences, about 4.4% being singletons. Time point: patch test 1, 2 weeks after DPC sensitization. Treatment noted: therapeutic diphenylcyclopropenone sensitization with weekly scalp DPC. Sequencing was performed on whole blood, taken in connection with sensitization to the hapten diphenylcyclopropenone (DPC). Receptors were obtained from a woman aged 50 to 60 with alopecia areata. Some clones in this sample may be carry-over from other donors' samples.

This clonotype was observed many times. The CDR3 nucleotides read TGTGCCAGCAGTGCCGGCCCCGGACAGGGGGCCAATCAGCCCCAGCATTTT. This codes for CASSAGPGQGANQPQHF. V gene TRBV28 combines with J gene TRBJ1-5, with 11 bases lining up with TRBD1. V dropped 5 bases and J dropped 3; count of bases not matched to a gene: 9. This CDR3 comprises 17 residues. Germline CDR1 and CDR2: MDHEN and SYDVKM.

This clonotype showed up many times. V is TRBV12-3 or TRBV12-4 and J is TRBJ1-1, with D tentatively TRBD1 (6 bases). V gave up 7 bases and J gave up 6 bases, with 18 bases separating them. The CDR3 consists of 14 residues. CDR3 residues: CASTQQGRSAEAFF. CDR3 DNA: TGTGCCAGCACCCAACAGGGACGCTCCGCTGAAGCTTTCTTT.

CDR3 loop: CASSPRSSLHF. The CDR3 DNA reads TGTGCCAGCAGCCCCCGTAGTTCCCTCCACTTT. This chain uses TRBV11-2 with TRBJ1-6; D remains ambiguous. From germline, CDR1 is SGHAT and CDR2 FQNNGV. The CDR3 is 11 residues long. V was cut by 5 bases and J by 14 bases, with 10 bases left in between.

The rearrangement links TRBV10-3 to TRBJ2-7, with 10 bases matching TRBD1. Germline loops: CDR1 ENHRY, CDR2 SYGVKD. Unmatched junction bases numbered 6, after V lost 2 bases and J lost 5 bases. The CDR3 has 15 residues. CDR3 sequence reads: CAISEATGGMDEQYF. DNA of the CDR3: TGTGCCATCAGTGAGGCGACAGGGGGCATGGACGAGCAGTACTTC.

This clonotype was counted at least ten times. V is TRBV20-1 and J is TRBJ2-3; 11 nucleotides align to TRBD1. J gave up 0 bases and V 5 bases, and 4 bases lay outside the gene matches. Germline values: CDR1 DFQATT, CDR2 SNEGSKA (reference sequence). The CDR3 runs to 15 residues. The CDR3 reads CSAGTGGTSTDTQYF. The CDR3 DNA reads TGCAGTGCTGGGACAGGGGGTACTAGCACAGATACGCAGTATTTT.

This clonotype appeared many times. The rearrangement uses TRBV5-6 and TRBJ2-7; 7 positions agree with TRBD1. The J segment lost 6 bases and the V segment lost 3 bases, leaving 6 bases of the junction unmatched. Germline lookup yields CDR1 SGHDT and CDR2 YYEEEE. This CDR3 has 13 amino acids. The CDR3 region has the DNA TGTGCCAGCAGCTACGGGACAGCCGGCGAGCAGTACTTC. Residues: CASSYGTAGEQYF.

This clonotype was counted between two and nine times. The chain employs TRBV6-6 and TRBJ2-3, with D unresolved. The CDR3 sequence is 15 residues long. V lost 4 bases to trimming and J lost 1 base, with 12 bases between them. Per germline, CDR1 MNHNY and CDR2 SVGAGI (reference sequence). DNA of the CDR3: TGTGCCAGCAGTTGGTTGTCATCCCGCACAGATACGCAGTATTTT. Residues: CASSWLSSRTDTQYF.

There are many counts of this clonotype. V usage is TRBV20-1 and J usage is TRBJ1-2, with 7 bases matching TRBD1. This CDR3 is built from 12 residues. Trimming cost V 6 bases and J 3 bases; bases outside gene matches: 4. Germline V gene lookup returns CDR1 DFQATT and CDR2 SNEGSKA (reference sequence). CDR3 sequence: CSASQGDYGYTF. The CDR3 DNA reads TGCAGTGCCAGCCAGGGGGACTATGGCTACACCTTC.

This clonotype was counted between two and nine times. The chain joins TRBV12-3 or TRBV12-4 to TRBJ1-2, with no clear D. The CDR3 runs 11 residues. Trimming removed 10 bases at V and 13 bases at J, with 19 bases between. CDR3 sequence: CATHFGLLSTF. CDR3 DNA: TGTGCCACCCACTTCGGACTGCTCTCCACCTTC.

This clonotype turned up a few times. The chain joins TRBV12-3 or TRBV12-4 to TRBJ2-3; 7 bases agree with TRBD2. The CDR3 totals 15 residues. Trimming removed 4 bases from V and 3 bases from J; junction bases left unmatched: 7. The CDR3 spells CASSSEGLPTDTQYF. Here the CDR3 DNA reads TGTGCCAGCAGTTCGGAGGGACTACCTACAGATACGCAGTATTTT.

This clonotype has a count of ten or more. The rearrangement uses TRBV12-3 or TRBV12-4 and TRBJ1-1, with 10 bases lining up with TRBD1. J gave up 0 bases and V 7 bases, and 14 bases lay outside the gene matches. The CDR3 is 18 amino acids. CDR3 DNA: TGTGCCAGCAAAGGAGGTCCCGGGACAGGGGACATGAACACTGAAGCTTTCTTT. Translated: CASKGGPGTGDMNTEAFF.

Only a few counts were recorded for this clonotype. The chain employs TRBV7-2 and TRBJ2-7, with D hard to call. The length of the CDR3 is 13 residues. The germline gives CDR1 SGHTA, CDR2 FQGNSA. V gave up 5 bases and J gave up 9 bases, with 17 bases separating them. In nucleotides, the CDR3 is TGTGCCAGCAGCCCCCGTCTTCACCCGGGGCAGTACTTC. As protein: CASSPRLHPGQYF.

This clonotype was picked up many times. The chain has TRBV18 and TRBJ2-3, with TRBD1 matching 7 bases. The CDR3 is made up of 17 amino acids. Losses at the gene ends were 3 bases for V and 2 bases for J; bases not matched to a gene: 11. Germline V gene sequence: CDR1 KGHSH, CDR2 LQKENI. CDR3 region: CASSPIVPGQLTDTQYF. DNA for the CDR3: TGTGCCAGCTCACCCATCGTTCCGGGACAGCTCACAGATACGCAGTATTTT.

The chain links TRBV14 to TRBJ2-5, with 12 nucleotides matching TRBD2. The V segment lost 1 base and the J segment 9 bases; nucleotides outside the gene matches: 9. The CDR3 is 16 amino acids. Germline-derived CDR1 and CDR2 are SGHDN and FVKESK. CDR3 bases: TGTGCCAGCAGCCAAGGCCTAGCGGGAGGGACCGCGGCCCAGTACTTC. It encodes CASSQGLAGGTAAQYF.

This clonotype showed up just a few times. The gene calls are TRBV7-2 and TRBJ2-1, with a tentative D call TRBD2 (5 bases). Germline values: CDR1 SGHTA, CDR2 FQGNSA. This CDR3 region has 16 residues. The V and J ends lost 2 bases and 5 bases respectively, with 16 bases between them. CDR3 residues: CASSLTPSRTHNEQFF. CDR3 sequence (DNA): TGTGCCAGCAGCTTAACCCCCTCACGGACTCACAATGAGCAGTTCTTC.

In its sample, this clonotype was seen many times. J is TRBJ1-5 and V is TRBV25-1, with 11 nucleotides matching TRBD1. CDR1 is MGHDK and CDR2 is SYGVNS in the germline V gene. CDR3 length: 16 residues. V lost 2 bases to trimming and J lost 16 bases; unmatched junction nucleotides: 16. CDR3: CASSEGTGGSPKGIHF. CDR3 sequence (DNA): TGTGCCAGCAGTGAAGGGACAGGGGGGTCGCCGAAGGGTATCCATTTT.

This clonotype was picked up many times. The chain uses TRBV7-3 and TRBJ2-2, with D possibly called TRBD1 or TRBD2 (6 bases each). The V and J ends lost 5 bases and 8 bases respectively, with 18 bases between them. The CDR3 totals 15 residues. Germline loops: CDR1 SGHTA, CDR2 FQGTGA. In DNA, the CDR3 is TGTGCCAGCAGCCCAGCCGGGGGCCGTAGGGGGGAGCTGTTTTTT. Amino acid sequence: CASSPAGGRRGELFF.

This clonotype was detected many times. This rearrangement joins TRBV9 to TRBJ2-5, with 8 positions matching TRBD2. V was clipped by 0 bases and J by 4 bases; unmatched bases: 2. Germline CDR1 reads SGDLS; CDR2 reads YYNGEE. The CDR3 is 14 amino acids. The CDR3 bases are TGTGCCAGCAGCGTAGCGGGGGGGCCAGAGACCCAGTACTTC. Its protein product is CASSVAGGPETQYF.

The CDR3 is CASSPTGAGQPQHF. The CDR3, as DNA: TGTGCCAGCAGTCCCACAGGGGCCGGACAGCCCCAGCATTTT. The rearrangement uses TRBV12-3 or TRBV12-4 and TRBJ1-5; 7 bases line up with TRBD1. With 5 bases clipped from V and 7 bases from J, the junction kept 8 bases outside the gene matches. The CDR3 is made up of 14 amino acids.

This clonotype was picked up many times. This sequence joins TRBV5-1 and TRBJ2-5; D may be TRBD1 or TRBD2 (5 bases each). This CDR3 is 12 amino acids long. Germline V gene lookup returns CDR1 SGHRS and CDR2 YFSETQ. The V end was cut by 5 bases, the J end by 9 bases, with 14 bases between. The CDR3 region is CASSWDQGAQYF. The CDR3 DNA is TGCGCCAGCAGTTGGGACCAAGGGGCCCAGTACTTC.